One and the same sample provided the 15 T cell receptor beta chains below, sequenced in a study of blood T cell repertoires in COVID-19. Sequenced by immunoSEQ multiplex PCR; TCRdb stores in-frame clones only, minus some. The sample carries about 240,000 clones, about 86% recorded once. The sequencing input was PBMCs or T cells enriched from blood (not recorded which). The receptors come from a woman in her thirties or forties with acute COVID-19.

This chain connects TRBV29-1 to TRBJ1-1, with TRBD1 identical over 8 bases. The CDR3 covers 13 residues. From germline, CDR1 is SQVTM and CDR2 ANQGSEA. Trimming took 6 bases from V and 0 from J; bases not matched to a gene: 3. The CDR3 DNA follows: TGCAGCGTAACGACAGGGGTGAACACTGAAGCTTTCTTT. Its translation is CSVTTGVNTEAFF.

In its sample, this clone was seen once. The chain joins TRBV3-1 (or the pseudogene TRBV3-2) to TRBJ2-7; maybe TRBD2 (5 bases). Trimming left V 0 bases short and J 7 bases short, with 13 bases between. Germline CDR1 is LGHDT and CDR2 is YNNKEL (reference sequence). CDR3 length: 14 amino acids. CDR3 in DNA: TGTGCCAGCAGCCAAGACGGTTTTTCGGGGGAGCAGTACTTC. This translates into CASSQDGFSGEQYF.

This clone has just one count. This rearrangement joins TRBV12-5 to TRBJ2-5; 11 nucleotides line up with TRBD1. Germline V CDR1 and CDR2: LGHNT, FRNRAP. The V and J ends lost 6 bases and 2 bases, in that order; junction bases with no gene match: 5. CDR3 length: 15 residues. CDR3 region: CASGPGQGEQETQYF. The CDR3 DNA is TGTGCTAGTGGCCCGGGACAGGGGGAACAAGAGACCCAGTACTTC.

CDR3 in amino acids: CASSFIRAGDTEAFF. CDR3 nucleotide sequence: TGTGCCAGTAGTTTTATCCGGGCAGGGGACACTGAAGCTTTCTTT. The chain employs TRBV19 and TRBJ1-1, with a weak D call TRBD1 (6 bases). V was shortened by 5 bases and J by 3 bases, with 16 bases between the two germline ends. The V gene's germline CDR1 is LNHDA and CDR2 SQIVND (reference sequence). The CDR3 spans 15 residues.

The chain is built from TRBV29-1 and TRBJ2-7; 10 bases map to TRBD2. CDR1 is SQVTM, CDR2 ANQGSEA, per germline. The CDR3 is made up of 14 amino acids. Losses at the gene ends were 8 bases for V and 2 bases for J; bases not matched to a gene: 9. The CDR3 sequence: CSIGPSGSTYEQYF. Here the CDR3 DNA reads TGCAGCATCGGCCCTAGCGGGAGTACCTACGAGCAGTACTTC.

V usage is TRBV5-1 and J usage is TRBJ2-7, with D perhaps matching TRBD2 (6 bases). Trimming pared 3 bases from V and 4 bases from J, leaving 17 bases between. CDR1 is SGHRS, CDR2 YFSETQ, per germline. The CDR3 runs to 15 residues. The CDR3 spells CASSSGISGVYEQYF. For the CDR3, the DNA is TGCGCCAGCAGCTCTGGGATTAGCGGAGTTTACGAGCAGTACTTC.

The chain employs TRBV12-3 or TRBV12-4 and TRBJ1-4; D is unclear. This CDR3 is built from 12 residues. Deletions cut 5 bases from V and 12 bases from J, with 13 bases between. The CDR3, as DNA: TGTGCCAGCAGTCTGTCTCTAATGGAACTGTTTTTT. Its protein product is CASSLSLMELFF.

This clone was counted once. The gene calls are TRBV25-1 and TRBJ1-1, with D tentatively TRBD1 (6 bases). The CDR3 is 14 amino acids. V shed 7 bases and J shed 4 bases, with 16 bases lying between them. CDR1 is MGHDK, CDR2 SYGVNS, per germline. In nucleotides, the CDR3 is TGTGCCAGCAAAAAGCAGGGGAAGAGCACTGAAGCTTTCTTT. Amino acids: CASKKQGKSTEAFF.

CDR3 in DNA: TGTGCCAGTAGTATCAGCGGGACACTTTATCAGCCCCAGCATTTT. It encodes CASSISGTLYQPQHF. This chain connects TRBV19 to TRBJ1-5, with D possibly TRBD1 on 6 matching bases. This CDR3 has 15 residues. Per the germline V gene, CDR1 is LNHDA and CDR2 is SQIVND (reference sequence). Trimming cost V 3 bases and J 5 bases, with 14 bases left between them. The whole variable domain, filled in from reference TRBV19 and TRBJ1-5, reads DGGITQSPKYLFRKEGQNVTLSCEQNLNHDAMYWYRQDPGQGLRLIYYSQIVNDFQKGDIAEGYSVSREKKESFPLTVTSAQKNPTAFYLCASSISGTLYQPQHFGDGTRLSIL.

This CDR3 is CASSHPGQGANEQFF. CDR3 DNA: TGCGCCAGCAGCCACCCAGGACAGGGGGCAAATGAGCAGTTCTTC. The chain carries TRBV4-1 and TRBJ2-1, with TRBD1 identical over 11 bases. The V gene's germline CDR1 is MGHRA and CDR2 YSYEKL. V trimming: 3 bases; J trimming: 7 bases; junction bases outside the gene matches: 5. The CDR3 consists of 15 residues.

This chain uses TRBV7-3 with TRBJ2-1; D remains unclear. The CDR3 is 15 amino acids. The V end lost 4 bases, the J end lost 6 bases, and 16 bases lay between the germline ends. CDR1 is SGHTA and CDR2 is FQGTGA in the germline V gene. The CDR3, as DNA: TGTGCCAGCAGCTCCACATCAGGTTCCGGCAATGAGCAGTTCTTC. Translation gives CASSSTSGSGNEQFF.

This chain links TRBV13 with TRBJ2-5; TRBD1 is a possible D gene (5 bases). There are 13 residues in the CDR3. Looked up from germline, CDR1 is PRHDT and CDR2 is FYEKMQ (reference sequence). The V end was cut by 2 bases, the J end by 2 bases, with 6 bases between. The CDR3 protein is CASSLRGQETQYF. The CDR3 nucleotides read TGTGCCAGCAGCTTAAGGGGACAAGAGACCCAGTACTTC.

The chain has TRBV20-1 and TRBJ2-1; 8 nucleotides align to TRBD2. V trimming: 3 bases; J trimming: 3 bases; junction bases outside the gene matches: 7. CDR1 and CDR2 (germline): DFQATT, SNEGSKA (reference sequence). The CDR3 is 15 amino acids. The CDR3 reads CSASSQTSDYNEQFF. CDR3 DNA: TGCAGTGCTAGTTCCCAGACTAGCGACTACAATGAGCAGTTCTTC.

The V gene is TRBV24-1, the J gene TRBJ2-7, with 8 bases aligning to TRBD2. The CDR3 consists of 14 residues. The V gene's germline CDR1 is KGHDR and CDR2 SFDVKD. Losses at the gene ends were 6 bases for V and 5 bases for J; bases not matched to a gene: 8. CDR3 region: CATSLSGSAHEQYF. The CDR3, as DNA: TGTGCCACCAGTCTGAGCGGGAGCGCCCACGAGCAGTACTTC.

J is TRBJ2-1 and V is TRBV6-5, with D tentatively TRBD2 (5 bases). V gave up 6 bases and J gave up 0 bases, with 9 bases separating them. CDR1 and CDR2 (germline): MNHEY, SVGAGI. The CDR3 is 14 amino acids. CDR3 sequence reads: CASSLGASYNEQFF. DNA of the CDR3: TGTGCCAGCAGCCTGGGAGCCTCCTACAATGAGCAGTTCTTC.